The subject of this entry is one TCR beta chain. Sequencing was performed with immunoSEQ multiplex PCR; in TCRdb, only in-frame clones are kept and a portion is missing. Of approximately 120,000 clones in the sample, around 92% were seen once. The data were obtained in a study of control samples from healthy donors and cancer patients. Trimming pared 4 bases from V and 3 bases from J, leaving 25 bases between. CDR1 and CDR2 from the germline V gene are SGHRS and YFSETQ. This CDR3 has 18 amino acids. What was sequenced was PBMCs. The chain couples TRBV5-1 to TRBJ1-1; D uncertain. The sequence came from a man aged 80 or over with head and neck cancer. This chain's CDR3 is CASSRKIDGGSIHTEAFF. As DNA, the CDR3 is TGCGCCAGCAGCCGAAAAATAGACGGAGGAAGTATACACACTGAAGCTTTCTTT.